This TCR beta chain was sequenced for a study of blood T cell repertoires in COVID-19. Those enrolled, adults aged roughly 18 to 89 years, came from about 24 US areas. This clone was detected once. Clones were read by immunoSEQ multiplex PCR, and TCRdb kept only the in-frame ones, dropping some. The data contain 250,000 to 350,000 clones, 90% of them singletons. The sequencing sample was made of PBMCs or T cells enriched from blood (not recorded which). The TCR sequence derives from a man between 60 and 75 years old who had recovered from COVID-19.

The CDR3 DNA is TGTGCCAGCAGTCCAACCGGGACAGGGGGTCAGCCCCAGCATTTT. Translated: CASSPTGTGGQPQHF. This chain links TRBV6-5 with TRBJ1-5; 11 bases are a match to TRBD1. This CDR3 comprises 15 residues. After removal of 5 bases from V and 6 bases from J, the junction contained 6 bases not matched to a gene. Germline V lookup: CDR1 MNHEY, CDR2 SVGAGI.